The clone carrying this T cell receptor (beta chain) was seen a few times. The same CDR3 arises from other DNA sequences in this sample as well. The source of the sample is a study of blood T cell repertoires in COVID-19. Study as a whole: Some COVID-19 samples were acute and others convalescent; all came from the United States, Italy and Spain.

Participants' reported clinical history set cohort assignment. Recovery among Cohort 3 donors was established by two negative PCRs, clearance, or symptom resolution. Methods used by the authors: How many nucleated cells were present was estimated from reference gene primer amplification. The data were produced by immunoSEQ multiplex PCR, yet TCRdb's version contains in-frame clones alone and is incomplete. V and J calls and clone size follow that table, whereas D and trimming were derived from the DNA. The data contain about 220,000 clones, around 84% of them singletons. This sequence was found in a woman in her thirties or forties who had recovered from COVID-19. Sequenced material: PBMCs or T cells enriched from blood (not recorded which).

This chain's CDR3 is CASSGQLNTEAFF. The CDR3, as DNA: TGTGCCAGCAGTGGACAGCTGAACACTGAAGCTTTCTTT. This chain uses TRBV2 with TRBJ1-1, with D possibly TRBD1 on 5 matching bases. The V end lost 4 bases, the J end lost 0 bases, and 6 bases lay between the germline ends. This CDR3 has 13 residues. Per the germline V gene, CDR1 is SNHLY and CDR2 is FYNNEI.